These 3 T cell receptor beta chains were sequenced from one sample in a study of CD8 T cells in ankylosing spondylitis. TCRdb analysed the 5' RACE reads with MiXCR anew, one entry per CDR3 protein. The table includes some 340,000 distinct CDR3 sequences, around 15% detected once. Source material: blood, either unsorted or a sorted T cell fraction (not recorded which). The receptors shown here come from a male donor with ankylosing spondylitis or in good health (not recorded which).

This clonotype has a handful of counts. The rearrangement joins TRBV14 to TRBJ1-1; D ambiguous. This CDR3 region has 12 residues. CDR1 is SGHDN and CDR2 is FVKESK in the germline V gene. The V end lost 5 bases, the J end lost 8 bases, and 12 bases lay between the germline ends. The CDR3 bases are TGTGCCAGCAGCTTCTACAGCACAGAAGCTTTCTTT. It translates to CASSFYSTEAFF.

This clonotype showed up many times. The rearrangement joins TRBV7-2 to TRBJ2-7; D uncertain. V lost 4 bases, J lost 6 bases, and 10 bases lay in between. Germline loops: CDR1 SGHTA, CDR2 FQGNSA. This CDR3 spans 12 amino acids. The CDR3 region is CASSYRAGEQYF. For the CDR3, the DNA is TGTGCCAGCAGCTATAGGGCCGGCGAGCAGTACTTC.

This chain joins TRBV7-2 and TRBJ2-2, with TRBD2 identical over 8 bases. Looked up from germline, CDR1 is SGHTA and CDR2 is FQGNSA. The J segment lost 0 bases and the V segment lost 6 bases, leaving 6 bases of the junction unmatched. This CDR3 has 16 amino acids. CDR3 nucleotides: TGTGCCAGCAGGCCTCCGGGACTAGCGAACACCGGGGAGCTGTTTTTT. Residues: CASRPPGLANTGELFF.